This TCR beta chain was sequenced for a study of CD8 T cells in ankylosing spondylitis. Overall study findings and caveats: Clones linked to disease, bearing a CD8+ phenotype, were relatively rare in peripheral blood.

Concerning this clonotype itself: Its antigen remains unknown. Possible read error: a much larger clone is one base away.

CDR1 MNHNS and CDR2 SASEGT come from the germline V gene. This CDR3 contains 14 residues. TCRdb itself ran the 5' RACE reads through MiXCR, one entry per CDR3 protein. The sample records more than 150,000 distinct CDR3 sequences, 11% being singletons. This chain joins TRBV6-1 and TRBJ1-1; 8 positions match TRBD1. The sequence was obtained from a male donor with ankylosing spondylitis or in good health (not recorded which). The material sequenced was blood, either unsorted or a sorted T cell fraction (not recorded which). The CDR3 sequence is CASREAGGNTEAFF. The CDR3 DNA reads TGTGCCAGCAGGGAAGCAGGGGGCAACACTGAAGCTTTCTTT.